Given below is one T cell receptor (beta chain) in context. The protocol was immunoSEQ multiplex PCR, while the TCRdb copy is restricted to in-frame clones and leaves out a portion. Of hundreds of thousands of clones in the sample, roughly 87% were seen once. Clinical history as reported by participants underpinned cohort assignment. This sample was included in a study of blood T cell repertoires in COVID-19. The sample comprised PBMCs or T cells enriched from blood (not recorded which). The sequence came from a woman younger than 45 who had recovered from COVID-19.

The CDR3 loop is CASFEGGGKLFF. CDR3 sequence (DNA): TGTGCCAGTTTTGAGGGAGGTGGAAAACTGTTTTTT. This rearrangement joins TRBV19 to TRBJ1-4; D gene unclear. Germline-derived CDR1 and CDR2 are LNHDA and SQIVND (reference sequence). V dropped 8 bases and J dropped 10 bases, with 14 bases sitting between them. The CDR3 is 12 residues long. The full variable domain, rest sourced from reference TRBV19 and TRBJ1-4, is DGGITQSPKYLFRKEGQNVTLSCEQNLNHDAMYWYRQDPGQGLRLIYYSQIVNDFQKGDIAEGYSVSREKKESFPLTVTSAQKNPTAFYLCASFEGGGKLFFGSGTQLSVL.